One and the same sample provided the 23 T cell receptor beta chains below, sequenced in a study of cytomegalovirus exposure and HLA in healthy donors. PCR used 60 Vbeta primers and 13 Jbeta primers. Libraries were prepared by immunoSEQ multiplex PCR; TCRdb keeps only in-frame clonotypes and omits some of them. The sample consists of roughly 80,000 clones, roughly two thirds of them appearing once. Sequencing input: PBMCs. The receptors originated from a man between 60 and 75 years old in good health and CMV-seropositive.

The chain combines TRBV18 with TRBJ1-1, with no clear D. The germline CDR1 and CDR2 sequences are KGHSH and LQKENI. With 1 base removed from V and 7 bases from J, the gap between germline ends came to 7 bases. The CDR3 covers 12 residues. CDR3 sequence reads: CASSPLYGEAFF. Here the CDR3 DNA reads TGTGCCAGCTCACCACTGTACGGTGAAGCTTTCTTT.

V gene TRBV2 combines with J gene TRBJ1-1; 10 nucleotides match TRBD1. The CDR3 is made up of 14 amino acids. The V and J ends lost 7 bases and 4 bases, in that order; junction bases with no gene match: 6. Germline V gene lookup returns CDR1 SNHLY and CDR2 FYNNEI. DNA of the CDR3: TGTGCCAGCACCGGGACAGGGGCCCTCACTGAAGCTTTCTTT. It translates to CASTGTGALTEAFF.

The V call is TRBV5-5, the J call TRBJ1-1, with D unclear. The V end was cut by 2 bases, the J end by 1 base, with 18 bases between. The CDR3 consists of 17 residues. Per the germline V gene, CDR1 is SGHKS and CDR2 is YYEKEE (reference sequence). The CDR3 nucleotides are TGTGCCAGCAGCTTAAGTATAGGAGTTTATTCGAACACTGAAGCTTTCTTT. Protein product: CASSLSIGVYSNTEAFF.

The CDR3 sequence is CASSWTGNTGELFF. DNA for the CDR3: TGTGCCAGCAGCTGGACAGGGAACACCGGGGAGCTGTTTTTT. This chain joins TRBV7-6 and TRBJ2-2, with TRBD1 identical over 7 bases. V dropped 4 bases and J dropped 1; count of bases not matched to a gene: 0. The germline gives CDR1 SGHVS, CDR2 FNYEAQ. The CDR3 is 14 residues long. The full variable domain, with the rest looked up from reference TRBV7-6 and TRBJ2-2, is GAGVSQSPRYKVTKRGQDVALRCDPISGHVSLYWYRQALGQGPEFLTYFNYEAQQDKSGLPNDRFSAERPEGSISTLTIQRTEQRDSAMYRCASSWTGNTGELFFGEGSRLTVL.

The genes are TRBV19 and TRBJ1-5, with TRBD1 matching 8 bases. This CDR3 has 17 amino acids. Germline V CDR1 and CDR2: LNHDA, SQIVND (reference sequence). V shed 5 bases and J 3 bases; nucleotides not matched to a gene: 12. The CDR3 loop is CASSARTGFVVNQPQHF. CDR3 nucleotides: TGTGCCAGTAGTGCCCGGACAGGGTTTGTTGTCAATCAGCCCCAGCATTTT.

The rearrangement uses TRBV5-5 and TRBJ2-3; tentative D call: TRBD1 (5 bases). The CDR3 contains 15 residues. Trimming removed 0 bases at V and 2 bases at J, with 10 bases between. The V gene's germline CDR1 is SGHKS and CDR2 YYEKEE (reference sequence). CDR3 nucleotide sequence: TGTGCCAGCAGCTTGGTAGGGGTGGTCACAGATACGCAGTATTTT. It specifies CASSLVGVVTDTQYF.

This sequence joins TRBV7-2 and TRBJ2-7; tentative D call: TRBD2 (6 bases). This CDR3 is built from 13 residues. In germline, CDR1 is SGHTA, CDR2 FQGNSA. The germline V and J ends were trimmed by 5 bases and 5 bases, with 13 bases remaining between them. The CDR3 region is CASSPGRRDEQYF. CDR3 DNA: TGTGCCAGCAGCCCGGGACGGAGGGACGAGCAGTACTTC.

Only a few counts were recorded for this clone. The V gene is TRBV13, the J gene TRBJ2-3, with D unclear. This CDR3 is built from 12 residues. Germline assignment: CDR1 PRHDT and CDR2 FYEKMQ (reference sequence). V dropped 6 bases and J dropped 0 bases, with 4 bases sitting between them. The CDR3 spells CASSSSTDTQYF. CDR3 DNA sequence: TGTGCCAGCAGTTCGAGCACAGATACGCAGTATTTT.

The gene calls are TRBV5-6 and TRBJ2-1, with D maybe TRBD2 (6 bases). Germline V gene lookup returns CDR1 SGHDT and CDR2 YYEEEE. The CDR3 runs 16 residues. Trimming took off 0 bases at V and 2 bases at J, with 12 bases between the two ends. The CDR3 DNA reads TGTGCCAGCAGCTTGGCCTGGCGGGAAACCTACAATGAGCAGTTCTTC. Translated: CASSLAWRETYNEQFF.

The chain employs TRBV9 and TRBJ2-1; 11 bases map to TRBD2. CDR1 and CDR2 (germline): SGDLS, YYNGEE. After removal of 4 bases from V and 4 bases from J, the junction contained 7 bases not matched to a gene. This CDR3 spans 16 amino acids. The CDR3 here is CASSPTSGGYYNEQFF. CDR3 nucleotides: TGTGCCAGCAGCCCTACTAGCGGGGGTTATTACAATGAGCAGTTCTTC.

This clone was seen a few times. The gene calls are TRBV6-6 and TRBJ2-3; D remains unclear. The CDR3 loop spans 16 amino acids. V lost 2 bases and J lost 0, with 12 bases in between. Germline-derived CDR1 and CDR2 are MNHNY and SVGAGI (reference sequence). CDR3 bases: TGTGCCAGCAGTTACGATCGAGGATTAAGCACAGATACGCAGTATTTT. It specifies CASSYDRGLSTDTQYF.

In the case of this clone: One junction end does not reproduce the germline sequence, and a read error may be involved. The chain couples TRBV7-9 to TRBJ1-6; D possibly corresponds to TRBD1 (6 bases). Germline lookup yields CDR1 SEHNR and CDR2 FQNEAQ (reference sequence). The CDR3 loop spans 16 amino acids. This chain's CDR3 is CSSSLADRPSNSPLHF. CDR3 in DNA: TGTTCCAGCAGCTTAGCGGACAGACCTTCTAATTCACCCCTCCACTTT.

As concerns this clone: The same CDR3 can be traced to other DNA sequences in this sample. The rearrangement uses TRBV28 and TRBJ2-1; D call uncertain. The germline CDR1 and CDR2 sequences are MDHEN and SYDVKM. V was shortened by 2 bases and J by 6 bases, with 2 bases between the two germline ends. The CDR3 is 11 residues long. As DNA, the CDR3 is TGTGCCAGCAGTTTACGCAATGAGCAGTTCTTC. Its translation is CASSLRNEQFF.

This clone appeared a few times. This chain uses TRBV6-1 with TRBJ2-1; perhaps TRBD2 as D (6 bases). Trimming took off 2 bases at V and 1 base at J, with 18 bases between the two ends. This CDR3 comprises 18 residues. Germline-derived CDR1 and CDR2 are MNHNS and SASEGT. For the CDR3, the DNA is TGTGCCAGCAGTGAACCAGGAGAGGGACTGGGGTCCTACAATGAGCAGTTCTTC. The encoded protein is CASSEPGEGLGSYNEQFF.

There are a few counts of this clone. This chain joins TRBV19 and TRBJ2-2; D not resolved. Trimming shortened V by 3 bases and J by 0 bases, and 5 bases separated the two germline ends. Germline V gene sequence: CDR1 LNHDA, CDR2 SQIVND (reference sequence). This CDR3 is built from 14 residues. The CDR3 loop reads CASSMAPNTGELFF. The CDR3 region has the DNA TGTGCCAGTAGTATGGCCCCGAACACCGGGGAGCTGTTTTTT.

The chain recombines TRBV11-2 with TRBJ2-2, with 7 bases fitting TRBD1. Germline values: CDR1 SGHAT, CDR2 FQNNGV. V lost 6 bases and J lost 5; bases outside the gene matches: 3. This CDR3 is built from 13 residues. CDR3 bases: TGTGCCAGCAGGACAGGGCGGACCGGGGAGCTGTTTTTT. Translation gives CASRTGRTGELFF.

The gene calls are TRBV25-1 and TRBJ2-1; D remains ambiguous. The CDR3 consists of 12 residues. The V gene lost 7 bases and the J gene lost 4 bases, with 8 bases spanning the gap. Per the germline V gene, CDR1 is MGHDK and CDR2 is SYGVNS. The CDR3 nucleotides are TGTGCCAGCAATATAGATTACAATGAGCAGTTCTTC. Encoded protein: CASNIDYNEQFF.

The V call is TRBV28, the J call TRBJ1-3, with TRBD1 matching over 8 bases. The CDR3 loop spans 15 amino acids. V lost 5 bases, J lost 0 bases, and 3 bases stayed unmatched. Per germline, CDR1 MDHEN and CDR2 SYDVKM. The CDR3 DNA reads TGTGCCAGCAGTGTTACAGGGGGCTCTGGAAACACCATATATTTT. It translates to CASSVTGGSGNTIYF. Combining the CDR3 with reference TRBV28 and TRBJ1-3 gives the whole variable domain DVKVTQSSRYLVKRTGEKVFLECVQDMDHENMFWYRQDPGLGLRLIYFSYDVKMKEKGDIPEGYSVSREKKERFSLILESASTNQTSMYLCASSVTGGSGNTIYFGEGSWLTVV.

The chain carries TRBV10-1 and TRBJ2-5; TRBD1 matches at 10 bases. Germline values: CDR1 WNHNN, CDR2 SYGVQD (reference sequence). CDR3 length equals 15 residues. After removal of 5 bases from V and 3 bases from J, the junction contained 6 bases not matched to a gene. CDR3 loop: CASSNPGTGEETQYF. In DNA, the CDR3 is TGCGCCAGCAGTAACCCCGGGACAGGGGAAGAGACCCAGTACTTC.

This clone came up a few times. V is TRBV27 and J is TRBJ2-1; 8 bases align to TRBD2. Germline CDR1 and CDR2: MNHEY and SMNVEV (reference sequence). The CDR3 has 15 residues. With V trimmed by 1 base and J by 4 bases, 3 bases remained unmatched. The CDR3 here is CASSLFLAGYNEQFF. The CDR3 DNA follows: TGTGCCAGCAGTTTATTCCTAGCGGGTTACAATGAGCAGTTCTTC.

CDR3 nucleotide sequence: TGTGCCAGCATTTCCGGACAGGGGTTAGGAGAGCAGTACTTC. As protein: CASISGQGLGEQYF. This sequence joins TRBV6-6 and TRBJ2-7, with 9 bases lining up with TRBD1. This CDR3 is built from 14 residues. Trimming at V came to 7 bases and at J to 7 bases, leaving 11 bases not matched to a gene. The germline V gene has CDR1 MNHNY and CDR2 SVGAGI (reference sequence).

J is TRBJ2-1 and V is TRBV7-9; D is ambiguous. The CDR3 contains 12 residues. CDR1 and CDR2 (germline): SEHNR, FQNEAQ (reference sequence). V was pared by 5 bases and J by 15 bases, with 17 bases between. The CDR3 nucleotides are TGTGCCAGCAGCGATACAGATTATAGTGGGTTCTTC. It codes for CASSDTDYSGFF.

V and J are TRBV5-1 and TRBJ2-5, with D possibly matching TRBD2 (6 bases). The CDR3 totals 15 residues. The germline V and J ends were trimmed by 3 bases and 6 bases, with 18 bases remaining between them. CDR1 is SGHRS, CDR2 YFSETQ, per germline. CDR3 nucleotide sequence: TGCGCCAGCAGCTCGGGACTCGTAGGAGTAAAGACCCAGTACTTC. Its protein is CASSSGLVGVKTQYF.